This section outlines one T cell receptor (beta chain) sequence together with its context. Its antigen is currently unknown. This entry is derived from a study of T cell responses to AZD1222 COVID-19 vaccine. Study overall: Both about-4-week and about-12-week second-dose recipients were combined.

The ends lost 10 bases at V and 2 bases at J; junction bases unmatched: 9. The CDR3 has 15 residues. The germline gives CDR1 MNHEY, CDR2 SVGAGI. TCRdb's table, derived via immunoSEQ multiplex PCR, lists solely in-frame clones and lacks some. The sample has under 150,000 clones; over 90% are singletons. Study results and limitations: Reportedly, nearly half the spike-specific TCRs target unmutated variant regions.

The sample consisted of peripheral blood, taken on day 0 of AZD1222 vaccination. This chain connects TRBV6-5 to TRBJ2-1; TRBD2 matches 9 bases. This clonotype was obtained from an adult in good health. The CDR3 here is CATERAGGAYNEQFF. DNA for the CDR3: TGTGCCACCGAACGTGCGGGGGGGGCCTACAATGAGCAGTTCTTC.